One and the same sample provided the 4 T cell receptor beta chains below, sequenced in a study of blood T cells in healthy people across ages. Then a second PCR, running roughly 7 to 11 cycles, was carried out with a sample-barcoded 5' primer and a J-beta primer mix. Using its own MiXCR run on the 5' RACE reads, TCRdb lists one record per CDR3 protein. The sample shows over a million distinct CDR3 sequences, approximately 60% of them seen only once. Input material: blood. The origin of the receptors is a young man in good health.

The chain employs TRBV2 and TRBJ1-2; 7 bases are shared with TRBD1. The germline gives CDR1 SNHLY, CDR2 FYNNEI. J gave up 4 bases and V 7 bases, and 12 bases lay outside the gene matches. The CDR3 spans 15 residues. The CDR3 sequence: CASNREGGVLYGYTF. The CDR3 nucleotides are TGTGCCAGCAACAGGGAAGGGGGCGTTCTCTATGGCTACACCTTC.

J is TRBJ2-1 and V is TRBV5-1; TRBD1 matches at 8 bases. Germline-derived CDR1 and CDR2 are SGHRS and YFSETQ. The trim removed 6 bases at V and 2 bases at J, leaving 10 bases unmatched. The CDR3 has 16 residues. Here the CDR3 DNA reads TGCGCCAGCAAGGTTAATGACAGGGGACCCTACAATGAGCAGTTCTTC. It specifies CASKVNDRGPYNEQFF.

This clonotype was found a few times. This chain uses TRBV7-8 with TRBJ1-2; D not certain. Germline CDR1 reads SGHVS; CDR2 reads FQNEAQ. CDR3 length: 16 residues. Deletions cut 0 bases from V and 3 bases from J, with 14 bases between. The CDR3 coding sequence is TGTGCCAGCAGCTTAGCTAACCTCAAGGAAGACTATGGCTACACCTTC. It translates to CASSLANLKEDYGYTF. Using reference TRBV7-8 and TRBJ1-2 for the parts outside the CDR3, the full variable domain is GAGVSQSPRYKVAKRGQDVALRCDPISGHVSLFWYQQALGQGPEFLTYFQNEAQLDKSGLPSDRFFAERPEGSVSTLKIQRTQQEDSAVYLCASSLANLKEDYGYTFGSGTRLTVV.

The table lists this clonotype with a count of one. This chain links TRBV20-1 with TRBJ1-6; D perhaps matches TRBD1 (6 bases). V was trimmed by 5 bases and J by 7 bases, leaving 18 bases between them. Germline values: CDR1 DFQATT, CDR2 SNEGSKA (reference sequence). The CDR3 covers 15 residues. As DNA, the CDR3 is TGCAGTGCTGGAGCTACAGGGTCCGAAAATTCACCCCTCCACTTT. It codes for CSAGATGSENSPLHF.